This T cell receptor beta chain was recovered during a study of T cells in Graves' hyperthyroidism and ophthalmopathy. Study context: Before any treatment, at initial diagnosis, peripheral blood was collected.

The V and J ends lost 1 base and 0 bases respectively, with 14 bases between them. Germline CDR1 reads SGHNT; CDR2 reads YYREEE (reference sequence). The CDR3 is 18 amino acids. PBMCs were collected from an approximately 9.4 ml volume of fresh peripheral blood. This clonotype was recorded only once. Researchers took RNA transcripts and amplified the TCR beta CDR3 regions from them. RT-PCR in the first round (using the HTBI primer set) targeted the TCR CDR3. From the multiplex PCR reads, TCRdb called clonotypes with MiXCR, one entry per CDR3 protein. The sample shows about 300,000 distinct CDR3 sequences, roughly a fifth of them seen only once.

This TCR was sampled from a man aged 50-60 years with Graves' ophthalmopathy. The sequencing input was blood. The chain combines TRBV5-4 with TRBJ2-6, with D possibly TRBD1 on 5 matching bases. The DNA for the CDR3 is TGTGCCAGCAGCTTGCGGGTGACAGCTGACTCTGGGGCCAACGTCCTGACTTTC. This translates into CASSLRVTADSGANVLTF. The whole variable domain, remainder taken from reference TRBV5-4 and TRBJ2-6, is ETGVTQSPTHLIKTRGQQVTLRCSSQSGHNTVSWYQQALGQGPQFIFQYYREEENGRGNFPPRFSGLQFPNYSSELNVNALELDDSALYLCASSLRVTADSGANVLTFGAGSRLTVL.